Listed below are T cell receptor beta chains from one sample, sequenced in a study of shared clonotypes between healthy human individuals. Here immunoSEQ multiplex PCR was the method, and the copy in TCRdb shows in-frame clones only, minus some. The table shows about 380,000 clones, with 90% to 98% occurring only once. Sequenced material: memory CD8+ T cells sorted from blood. The receptors were gathered from a man under 40 in good health. Both conserved end residues are part of each CDR3. The order of the fields is clone size, V gene, J gene, D gene, CDR3 protein, CDR3 DNA. The D gene is left open where the match is weak. Expanded clones get a size class; other rows say once, few or many, or leave the size out.

NA,TRBV5-4,TRBJ2-7,TRBD1,CASSSQGQASYEQYF,TGTGCCAGCAGCTCGCAGGGACAGGCCTCCTACGAGCAGTACTTC
NA,TRBV29-1,TRBJ2-3,NA,CSVDPGDTDTQYF,TGCAGCGTTGATCCGGGGGATACAGATACGCAGTATTTT
NA,TRBV2,TRBJ1-5,NA,CASSVGWGYQPQHF,TGTGCCAGCAGTGTCGGTTGGGGGTATCAGCCCCAGCATTTT
once,TRBV7-9,TRBJ2-5,NA,CASSLAVVGETQYF,TGTGCCAGCAGCTTAGCGGTGGTAGGGGAGACCCAGTACTTC
NA,TRBV10-2,TRBJ1-1,NA,CASRGGTEAFF,TGCGCCAGCAGGGGGGGGACTGAAGCTTTCTTT
NA,TRBV6-5,TRBJ1-2,TRBD1,CASSMLQGSYTF,TGTGCCAGCAGTATGCTACAGGGGAGCTACACCTTC
NA,TRBV6-4,TRBJ2-3,TRBD2,CASSVILAGSEDTQYF,TGTGCCAGCAGTGTAATTCTAGCGGGAAGTGAGGATACGCAGTATTTT
once,TRBV5-1,TRBJ2-1,TRBD2,CASSLGLAVTSSYNEQFF,TGCGCCAGCAGCCTGGGACTAGCGGTGACAAGCTCCTACAATGAGCAGTTCTTC
NA,TRBV30,TRBJ2-2,TRBD2,CAFQAPGLAGVLAGSGELFF,TGTGCCTTCCAAGCTCCGGGACTAGCGGGAGTCCTGGCAGGGTCCGGGGAGCTGTTTTTT
NA,TRBV10-2,TRBJ2-3,TRBD2,CASSEAFRSGRANGDTQYF,TGCGCCAGCAGTGAGGCGTTTAGAAGCGGGAGGGCCAATGGGGATACGCAGTATTTT
NA,TRBV7-9,TRBJ2-3,TRBD2,CASSLAGRAITDTQYF,TGTGCCAGCAGCTTGGCGGGGAGGGCCATCACAGATACGCAGTATTTT
NA,TRBV2,TRBJ2-7,NA,CASRSTGGEQYF,TGTGCCAGCAGGTCAACAGGAGGCGAGCAGTACTTC